Below are 25 T cell receptor beta chains sequenced from a single sample in a study of brain metastases from non-small cell lung cancer (dated by TCRdb to between 2018 and 2020). Libraries came from the immunoSEQ multiplex PCR assay. TCRdb mirrors the immuneACCESS table, restricted to in-frame sequences. Some clones are absent from its copies; in checked studies, under half trace to an unresolved V gene, and the reason for the others is unknown. This sample gives about 2,000 clones in total; about 83% of them show up just once. Of the sample, just under 15% falls within the top ten clones. Sequencing was performed on primary lung tumor tissue. Explained via the paper, the cell subset or site label denotes: primary lung tumor paired with brain metastasis. These TCRs come from a donor aged 40 or older with non-small cell lung cancer.

The chain recombines TRBV7-2 with TRBJ1-5; possibly TRBD1 for D (6 bases). With 5 bases removed from V and 7 bases from J, the gap between germline ends came to 12 bases. The CDR3 runs 13 residues. Germline V CDR1 and CDR2: SGHTA, FQGNSA. The CDR3 DNA sequence: TGTGCCAGCAGCACAACAGGGAGGCAGCCCCAGCATTTT. Its translation is CASSTTGRQPQHF.

V and J are TRBV30 and TRBJ1-3; maybe TRBD1 (5 bases). V was trimmed by 2 bases and J by 8 bases, leaving 10 bases between them. Germline V CDR1 and CDR2: GTSNPN, SVGIG (reference sequence). This CDR3 has 12 amino acids. The CDR3 bases are TGTGCCTGGAGTAGGAAGGGACACACCATATATTTT. Encoded protein: CAWSRKGHTIYF.

Note on this clone: One end of the junction fails to match germline, which may point to a read error. The chain has TRBV19 and TRBJ2-1, with 7 bases matching TRBD2. The CDR3 runs to 16 residues. The germline gives CDR1 LNHDA, CDR2 SQIVND (reference sequence). The CDR3 sequence is CANSTLSGLSYNEQFF. The CDR3 nucleotides are TGTGCCAATAGTACCCTTAGCGGGTTGTCCTACAATGAGCAGTTCTTC. The whole variable domain, remainder taken from reference TRBV19 and TRBJ2-1, is DGGITQSPKYLFRKEGQNVTLSCEQNLNHDAMYWYRQDPGQGLRLIYYSQIVNDFQKGDIAEGYSVSREKKESFPLTVTSAQKNPTAFYLCANSTLSGLSYNEQFFGPGTRLTVL.

The CDR3 DNA sequence: TGCGCCAGCAGGAGAACTAGCGGAAAACAGAGTGAGCAGTTCTTC. This encodes CASRRTSGKQSEQFF. This chain joins TRBV10-2 and TRBJ2-1; TRBD2 aligns across 8 bases. V lost 6 bases and J lost 9; bases outside the gene matches: 13. The germline V gene encodes CDR1 WSHSY and CDR2 SAAADI. This CDR3 has 15 amino acids.

V usage is TRBV25-1 and J usage is TRBJ2-7; D tentatively fits TRBD1 or TRBD2 (5 bases each). The V gene lost 7 bases and the J gene lost 7 bases, with 20 bases spanning the gap. Germline CDR1 is MGHDK and CDR2 is SYGVNS. The CDR3 is 14 amino acids. The DNA for the CDR3 is TGTGCCAGCACTGAGGGTACAGGTCGGGGAGAGCAGTACTTC. It specifies CASTEGTGRGEQYF.

The V gene is TRBV9, the J gene TRBJ2-5; no clear D. The CDR3 sequence is 15 residues long. V was shortened by 4 bases and J by 2 bases, with 15 bases between the two germline ends. CDR1 and CDR2 from the germline V gene are SGDLS and YYNGEE. The CDR3 coding sequence is TGTGCCAGCAGCTCCAACCCAGCCCCTCAAGAGACCCAGTACTTC. Translating it yields CASSSNPAPQETQYF.

This clone was found once. The junction differs from germline at one of its ends, possibly a read error. The chain has TRBV7-9 and TRBJ2-7, with 7 positions matching TRBD2. CDR1 SEHNR and CDR2 FQNEAQ come from the germline V gene (reference sequence). The CDR3 contains 17 residues. CDR3 sequence: CANSRERAGIALYEQYF. The CDR3 region has the DNA TGTGCCAACAGCCGAGAGAGAGCGGGGATTGCTCTTTACGAGCAGTACTTC.

The rearrangement uses TRBV5-4 and TRBJ2-3, with 10 bases fitting TRBD2. The CDR3 contains 19 residues. The germline V gene encodes CDR1 SGHNT and CDR2 YYREEE (reference sequence). V was pared by 0 bases and J by 1 base, with 11 bases of the junction left unmatched. Written as DNA, the CDR3 is TGTGCCAGCAGCTTGGCGACGGGGGGGCTAGCGGGAGGCACAGATACGCAGTATTTT. Protein sequence: CASSLATGGLAGGTDTQYF.

The chain uses TRBV11-3 and TRBJ2-6; TRBD2 is a possible D gene (6 bases). Trimming took off 4 bases at V and 0 bases at J, with 16 bases between the two ends. The CDR3 is 18 amino acids. Germline values: CDR1 SGHNT, CDR2 YENEEA. The CDR3 DNA reads as TGTGCCAGCAGCTCATGGTTCGGGACTTTCTCTGGGGCCAACGTCCTGACTTTC. Encoded protein: CASSSWFGTFSGANVLTF.

On this clone itself: A much more abundant neighbour one base away suggests this may be a read error. This sample includes further DNA sequences coding for the same CDR3. V gene TRBV15 combines with J gene TRBJ2-7, with 9 bases that match TRBD1. The CDR3 spans 14 residues. CDR1 and CDR2 (germline): LNHNV, YYDKDF (reference sequence). This CDR3 is CATSTGQGPYEQYF. CDR3 DNA sequence: TGTGCCACCAGCACGGGACAGGGACCCTACGAGCAATACTTC.

CDR3 in amino acids: CASSLGVSEDNQPQHF. In DNA, the CDR3 is TGCGCCAGCAGCTTGGGGGTATCGGAGGACAATCAGCCCCAGCATTTT. V and J are TRBV5-1 and TRBJ1-5, with D unresolved. The CDR3 is made up of 16 amino acids. Germline CDR1 SGHRS, CDR2 YFSETQ. V was cut by 0 bases and J by 3 bases, with 13 bases left in between. Based on the CDR3 plus reference TRBV5-1 and TRBJ1-5, the full variable domain is KAGVTQTPRYLIKTRGQQVTLSCSPISGHRSVSWYQQTPGQGLQFLFEYFSETQRNKGNFPGRFSGRQFSNSRSEMNVSTLELGDSALYLCASSLGVSEDNQPQHFGDGTRLSIL.

The CDR3 loop reads CASSLDSQHF. CDR3 nucleotides: TGTGCCAGTAGTTTGGACAGCCAGCATTTT. V and J are TRBV19 and TRBJ1-5; weak D call: TRBD1 (6 bases). The CDR3 loop spans 10 amino acids. The germline V and J ends were trimmed by 5 bases and 12 bases, with 8 bases remaining between them. Germline V gene lookup returns CDR1 LNHDA and CDR2 SQIVND (reference sequence).

The rearrangement links TRBV7-9 to TRBJ2-7, with D perhaps matching TRBD2 (6 bases). The V end lost 3 bases, the J end lost 5 bases, and 14 bases lay between the germline ends. Germline V gene sequence: CDR1 SEHNR, CDR2 FQNEAQ (reference sequence). The CDR3 extends over 14 amino acids. The chain's CDR3 is CASSFFGSNNEQYF. DNA for the CDR3: TGTGCCAGCAGCTTCTTCGGGAGTAACAACGAGCAGTACTTC.

The J gene is TRBJ2-7, the V gene TRBV29-1, with TRBD1 matching 9 bases. Trimming at V came to 2 bases and at J to 3 bases, leaving 11 bases not matched to a gene. The CDR3 extends over 16 amino acids. CDR1 is SQVTM, CDR2 ANQGSEA, per germline. Here the CDR3 reads CSVEFLGQGLNYEQYF. The DNA of the CDR3 is TGCAGCGTTGAATTCCTAGGACAGGGGCTTAACTACGAGCAGTACTTC.

V usage is TRBV19 and J usage is TRBJ2-1; 7 bases line up with TRBD2. Germline CDR1 and CDR2: LNHDA and SQIVND (reference sequence). This CDR3 is built from 14 residues. The V segment lost 7 bases and the J segment 2 bases; nucleotides outside the gene matches: 5. The DNA for the CDR3 is TGTGCCAGTACCCCAGGGAGGGCCTACAATGAGCAGTTCTTC. This sequence encodes CASTPGRAYNEQFF.

The chain couples TRBV5-1 to TRBJ2-1; 7 nucleotides align to TRBD1. V was clipped by 5 bases and J by 3 bases; unmatched bases: 11. There are 16 residues in the CDR3. CDR1 SGHRS and CDR2 YFSETQ come from the germline V gene. DNA for the CDR3: TGCGCCAGCAGGGGAACCGGGACAGAGGGCTACAATGAGCAGTTCTTC. The encoded protein is CASRGTGTEGYNEQFF.

This clone was detected only once. CDR3 in amino acids: CASSQGGQGETQYF. The CDR3 coding sequence is TGTGCCAGCAGCCAGGGGGGACAGGGAGAGACCCAGTACTTC. The chain employs TRBV13 and TRBJ2-5; 9 bases match TRBD1. The V segment lost 5 bases and the J segment 4 bases; nucleotides outside the gene matches: 5. The CDR3 sequence is 14 residues long. Germline CDR1 is PRHDT and CDR2 is FYEKMQ (reference sequence). Using reference TRBV13 and TRBJ2-5 for the parts outside the CDR3, the full variable domain is AAGVIQSPRHLIKEKRETATLKCYPIPRHDTVYWYQQGPGQDPQFLISFYEKMQSDKGSIPDRFSAQQFSDYHSELNMSSLELGDSALYFCASSQGGQGETQYFGPGTRLLVL.

The chain carries TRBV24-1 and TRBJ2-3; D call uncertain. Germline-derived CDR1 and CDR2 are KGHDR and SFDVKD. V was shortened by 0 bases and J by 3 bases, with 3 bases between the two germline ends. The CDR3 runs to 13 residues. The CDR3 region is CATSDLGTDTQYF. In DNA form, the CDR3 reads TGTGCCACCAGTGATTTGGGAACAGATACGCAGTATTTT.

The chain carries TRBV7-3 and TRBJ2-5, with 7 bases lining up with TRBD1. With 5 bases clipped from V and 4 bases from J, the junction kept 7 bases outside the gene matches. The CDR3 extends over 14 amino acids. Germline-derived CDR1 and CDR2 are SGHTA and FQGTGA. CDR3 loop: CASSPQGQGETQYF. The CDR3 nucleotides are TGTGCCAGCAGCCCACAGGGGCAGGGAGAGACCCAGTACTTC.

As for this clone: Compared with germline, one end of the junction differs, possibly owing to a read error. The chain couples TRBV11-3 to TRBJ2-1; D is possibly TRBD1 (6 bases). The CDR3 is 14 amino acids. The germline CDR1 and CDR2 sequences are SGHNT and YENEEA. The CDR3 is CASSLEDSYNKQFF. The CDR3 DNA is TGTGCCAGCAGCTTAGAGGACAGCTACAATAAGCAGTTCTTC.

Regarding this clone: The junction departs from the called germline gene at one end, perhaps through a read error. This sequence joins TRBV5-1 and TRBJ2-1; D tentatively fits TRBD1 or TRBD2 (6 bases each). Germline CDR1 is SGHRS and CDR2 is YFSETQ. The CDR3 sequence is 15 residues long. The CDR3 sequence is CTSSLRSGEVHEQFF. CDR3 bases: TGCACCAGCAGCTTAAGGTCAGGGGAGGTGCATGAGCAGTTCTTC.

The J gene is TRBJ2-7, the V gene TRBV9; 13 bases map to TRBD2. In germline, CDR1 is SGDLS, CDR2 YYNGEE. Germline trimming cut 4 bases from V and 0 bases from J; bases unmatched to any gene: 4. The CDR3 extends over 16 amino acids. In DNA, the CDR3 is TGTGCCAGCAGCCCCCGGACTAGCGGGGGCTCCTACGAGCAGTACTTC. It yields the protein CASSPRTSGGSYEQYF.

The CDR3 here is CASSLTANTEAFF. CDR3 sequence (DNA): TGTGCCAGCAGTCTGACAGCGAACACTGAAGCTTTCTTT. The V and J genes are TRBV12-3 or TRBV12-4 and TRBJ1-1; D is possibly TRBD1 (5 bases). Trimming removed 5 bases from V and 1 base from J, with 8 bases in between. The CDR3 totals 13 residues.

Regarding this clone: The same CDR3 also results from other DNA sequences found in this sample. The chain combines TRBV5-4 with TRBJ2-5; D is unresolved. CDR1 and CDR2 (germline): SGHNT, YYREEE (reference sequence). V dropped 0 bases and J dropped 4 bases, with 10 bases sitting between them. The CDR3 is 14 residues long. The CDR3 sequence: CASSLEGRGETQYF. The DNA for the CDR3 is TGTGCCAGCAGCTTGGAAGGTAGAGGAGAGACCCAGTACTTC.

This sequence joins TRBV7-9 and TRBJ2-1; D is unclear. The CDR3 runs 12 residues. Trimming shortened V by 5 bases and J by 12 bases, and 14 bases separated the two germline ends. The germline V gene has CDR1 SEHNR and CDR2 FQNEAQ (reference sequence). CDR3 sequence: CASSPVDRMQFF. The CDR3 DNA follows: TGTGCCAGCAGCCCCGTCGACCGAATGCAGTTCTTC.